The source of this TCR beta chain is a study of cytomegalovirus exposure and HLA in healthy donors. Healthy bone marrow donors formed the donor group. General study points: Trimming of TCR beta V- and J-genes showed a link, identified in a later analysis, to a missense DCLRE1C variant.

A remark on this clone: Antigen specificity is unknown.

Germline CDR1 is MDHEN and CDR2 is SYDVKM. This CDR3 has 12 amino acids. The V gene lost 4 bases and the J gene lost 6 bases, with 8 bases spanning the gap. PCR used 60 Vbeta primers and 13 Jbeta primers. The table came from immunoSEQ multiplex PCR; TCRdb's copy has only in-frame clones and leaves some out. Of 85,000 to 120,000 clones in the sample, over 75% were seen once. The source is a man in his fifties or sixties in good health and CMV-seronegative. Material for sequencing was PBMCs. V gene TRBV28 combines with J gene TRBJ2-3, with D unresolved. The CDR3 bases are TGTGCCAGCAGTTCATACGGGGATACGCAGTATTTT. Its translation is CASSSYGDTQYF.